The 24 T cell receptor beta chains given below trace back to one sample, sequenced in a study of glioma-infiltrating T cells. Amplification of TCR alpha and beta CDR3 regions from RNA used iRepertoire nested multiplex PCR. A single record per CDR3 protein comes from TCRdb applying MiXCR to the multiplex PCR reads. This table holds fewer than 500,000 distinct CDR3 sequences, around 45% found once. Sequencing used glioma tissue, nonneoplastic brain tissue, or PBMCs (not recorded which). These receptor sequences come from a human donor with low-grade glioma or glioblastoma, undergoing nonglioma brain surgery, or in good health (not recorded which).

The chain links TRBV3-1 to TRBJ2-2; D is ambiguous. The V end was cut by 1 base, the J end by 4 bases, with 10 bases between. CDR3 length equals 15 residues. CDR1 is LGHDT, CDR2 YNNKEL, per germline (reference sequence). The CDR3: CASSQVTRITGELFF. CDR3 DNA sequence: TGTGCCAGCAGCCAAGTAACAAGGATCACCGGGGAGCTGTTTTTT.

Remarks on this clonotype: This may be a read error: a much more frequent sequence differs by one nucleotide. This sequence joins TRBV27 and TRBJ2-1, with a weak D call TRBD2 (5 bases). This CDR3 spans 13 amino acids. CDR1 and CDR2 from the germline V gene are MNHEY and SMNVEV (reference sequence). CDR3 amino acids: CASSLPSGNEQSF. The CDR3 DNA is TGTGCCAGCAGTTTACCGAGCGGAAATGAGCAGTCCTTC.

This clonotype was seen more than once but under ten times. The V gene is TRBV7-2, the J gene TRBJ2-1; possibly TRBD2 for D (6 bases). CDR3 length equals 13 residues. Trimming took 5 bases from V and 7 from J, leaving 12 bases between them. Germline-derived CDR1 and CDR2 are SGHTA and FQGNSA. CDR3 residues: CASSRDFLNEQFF. The CDR3 bases are TGTGCCAGCAGCCGGGACTTCCTAAATGAGCAGTTCTTC.

A remark on this clonotype: With a much larger clone just one base away, this may be a read error. The chain uses TRBV20-1 and TRBJ2-1; no firm D call. Germline-derived CDR1 and CDR2 are DFQATT and SNEGSKA (reference sequence). V was trimmed by 4 bases and J by 10 bases, leaving 14 bases between them. This CDR3 comprises 12 residues. DNA for the CDR3: TGCAGTGCTACCACCGCCAGGCAGGAGCAGTTCTTC. Its translation is CSATTARQEQFF.

This clonotype was observed a handful of times. The rearrangement uses TRBV2 and TRBJ2-3; 7 bases line up with TRBD2. Germline CDR1 is SNHLY and CDR2 is FYNNEI. V gave up 8 bases and J gave up 7 bases; unmatched junction bases: 12. The CDR3 sequence is 14 residues long. The CDR3 here is CASGREAGRHTQYF. The CDR3 DNA follows: TGTGCCAGCGGGAGAGAAGCGGGACGTCATACGCAGTATTTT.

Written as DNA, the CDR3 is TGTGCCAGCAGCCAAGACGGGGGACTAGAGGGTAGTGATACGCAGTATTTT. It encodes CASSQDGGLEGSDTQYF. The rearrangement joins TRBV14 to TRBJ2-3; TRBD2 matches 8 bases. Trimming cost V 0 bases and J 6 bases; bases outside gene matches: 11. Per the germline V gene, CDR1 is SGHDN and CDR2 is FVKESK. The CDR3 sequence is 17 residues long.

The chain employs TRBV20-1 and TRBJ2-1; the match to TRBD2 covers 9 bases. Germline trimming cut 1 base from V and 5 bases from J; bases unmatched to any gene: 15. Germline CDR1 DFQATT, CDR2 SNEGSKA (reference sequence). The length of the CDR3 is 18 residues. CDR3 nucleotide sequence: TGCAGTGCTAGAGGCCGAGGGACTAGCTATAAGATCAACAATGAGCAGTTCTTC. Its protein product is CSARGRGTSYKINNEQFF.

The chain combines TRBV6-2 or TRBV6-3 with TRBJ2-1, with D possibly being TRBD2 (6 bases). The CDR3 sequence is 10 residues long. The ends were cut back, 10 bases at V and 10 bases at J, with 11 bases in the middle. Germline lookup yields CDR1 MNHEY and CDR2 SVGEGT. The CDR3 is CATGEWEQFF. As DNA, the CDR3 is TGTGCCACGGGGGAGTGGGAGCAGTTCTTC.

Remarks on this clonotype: Likely a read error: the CDR3 ends without its conserved phenylalanine or tryptophan. The limits of the CDR3 on the DNA are not certain, so only TCRdb's listed CDR3 is given. The chain links TRBV28 to TRBJ1-1; the table's TRBD1 call for D was not verified on the DNA. The CDR3 has 15 amino acids, counting both end residues. Germline V gives CDR1 MDHEN, CDR2 SYDVKM. CDR3 in amino acids: CASTRRGRLNTEASS.

This clonotype was seen a few times. This chain connects TRBV3-1 to TRBJ1-1; D may be TRBD1 (5 bases). The germline gives CDR1 LGHDT, CDR2 YNNKEL (reference sequence). CDR3 size: 15 residues. The V and J ends lost 4 bases and 1 base respectively, with 13 bases between them. The CDR3 DNA is TGTGCCAGCAGCCCCAGGGACCGCCCGAACACTGAAGCTTTCTTT. Protein: CASSPRDRPNTEAFF.

As concerns this clonotype: This could be a read error, since a much larger clone is one nucleotide away. The chain couples TRBV7-6 to TRBJ1-1; D is undetermined. The germline gives CDR1 SGHVS, CDR2 FNYEAQ. This CDR3 comprises 13 residues. The CDR3 spells CASSSDLNTEALF. The DNA of the CDR3 is TGTGCCAGCAGCTCCGATTTGAACACTGAAGCTTTGTTT.

J is TRBJ1-5 and V is TRBV3-1; D remains ambiguous. Looked up from germline, CDR1 is LGHDT and CDR2 is YNNKEL (reference sequence). The CDR3 spans 12 residues. Trimming shortened V by 2 bases and J by 3 bases, and 2 bases separated the two germline ends. CDR3 loop: CASSQYNQPQHF. The DNA for the CDR3 is TGTGCCAGCAGCCAATACAATCAGCCCCAGCATTTT. Complete variable domain (other parts from reference TRBV3-1 and TRBJ1-5): DTAVSQTPKYLVTQMGNDKSIKCEQNLGHDTMYWYKQDSKKFLKIMFSYNNKELIINETVPNRFSPKSPDKAHLNLHINSLELGDSAVYFCASSQYNQPQHFGDGTRLSIL.

This clonotype turned up a few times. The chain couples TRBV12-3 or TRBV12-4 to TRBJ2-5; the match to TRBD2 covers 13 bases. This CDR3 spans 16 amino acids. The junction had 7 bases not matched to a gene; V was cut back by 6 bases and J by 3 bases. CDR3 nucleotides: TGTGCCAGCAGCCAGGGACTAGCGGGGACAGAAGAGACCCAGTACTTC. This sequence encodes CASSQGLAGTEETQYF.

The DNA for the CDR3 is TGTGCCAGCAGCTTACGGGTTGGGCGCGATAGGGGCTACGAGCAGTACTTC. This gives the protein CASSLRVGRDRGYEQYF. The rearrangement uses TRBV7-4 and TRBJ2-7, with D possibly matching TRBD1 (5 bases). V was clipped by 2 bases and J by 3 bases, with 20 bases between them. The CDR3 covers 17 residues. The germline CDR1 and CDR2 sequences are SGHVT and SQSDAQ.

V and J are TRBV7-9 and TRBJ1-1; 7 nucleotides align to TRBD1. Trimming took 2 bases from V and 5 from J; bases not matched to a gene: 5. CDR1 and CDR2 (germline): SEHNR, FQNEAQ (reference sequence). This CDR3 region has 14 residues. This chain's CDR3 is CASSLIGGSTEAFF. CDR3 nucleotides: TGTGCCAGCAGCTTAATAGGGGGCTCTACTGAAGCTTTCTTT. The whole variable domain, filled in from reference TRBV7-9 and TRBJ1-1, reads DTGVSQNPRHKITKRGQNVTFRCDPISEHNRLYWYRQTLGQGPEFLTYFQNEAQLEKSRLLSDRFSAERPKGSFSTLEIQRTEQGDSAMYLCASSLIGGSTEAFFGQGTRLTVV.

This clonotype has more than one count but fewer than ten. The rearrangement links TRBV6-2 or TRBV6-3 to TRBJ2-5; possible D gene TRBD2, 6 bases. Germline V gene data show CDR1 as MNHEY and CDR2 as SVGEGT. The CDR3 runs 14 residues. V shed 5 bases and J shed 5 bases, with 15 bases lying between them. The CDR3 spells CASSILSGGETQYF. The CDR3 DNA is TGTGCCAGCAGTATCCTTAGCGGTGGGGAGACCCAGTACTTC.

This clonotype was counted a single time. This sequence joins TRBV18 and TRBJ1-1; 11 nucleotides line up with TRBD1. This CDR3 is 16 amino acids long. Per the germline V gene, CDR1 is KGHSH and CDR2 is LQKENI. The ends lost 5 bases at V and 5 bases at J; junction bases unmatched: 10. The CDR3 nucleotides read TGTGCCAGCTCAACCACGAAGGACAGGGGGCTTACTGAAGCTTTCTTT. Protein sequence: CASSTTKDRGLTEAFF.

The chain has TRBV4-1 and TRBJ1-1; 9 bases are shared with TRBD1. This CDR3 is 14 amino acids long. Germline CDR1 is MGHRA and CDR2 is YSYEKL. J lost 4 bases, V lost 5 bases, and 5 bases had no gene match. The CDR3 is CASSALQGATEAFF. The CDR3 DNA sequence: TGCGCCAGCAGCGCATTACAGGGGGCCACTGAAGCTTTCTTT.

Points on this clonotype: One base away lies a much larger clone, so this may be a sequencing read error. The chain combines TRBV6-5 with TRBJ2-5; D is perhaps TRBD1 (5 bases). The CDR3 totals 14 residues. Germline CDR1 and CDR2: MNHEY and SVGAGI. Trimming shortened V by 7 bases and J by 7 bases, and 19 bases separated the two germline ends. DNA for the CDR3: TGTGCCAGCATTCCCAAGGGCAGGGAAGGGACCCAGTACTTC. It is translated as CASIPKGREGTQYF.

The chain is built from TRBV7-2 and TRBJ2-7; D is unclear. Germline lookup yields CDR1 SGHTA and CDR2 FQGNSA. V gave up 2 bases and J gave up 0 bases, with 14 bases separating them. This CDR3 has 16 amino acids. The chain's CDR3 is CASSLRASASSYEQYF. CDR3 coding DNA: TGTGCCAGCAGCTTACGGGCAAGCGCGAGCTCCTACGAGCAGTACTTC.

The chain couples TRBV28 to TRBJ2-7; D ambiguous. CDR3 length: 15 residues. V lost 5 bases and J 1 base, leaving 15 bases between the germline ends. Germline V gene lookup returns CDR1 MDHEN and CDR2 SYDVKM. CDR3 in DNA: TGTGCCAGCAGTGTGGGCGCATCAAGGTCCTACGAGCAGTACTTC. This translates into CASSVGASRSYEQYF.

This clonotype was counted only a few times. The V and J genes are TRBV27 and TRBJ2-1; 8 positions match TRBD1. The CDR3 is 16 amino acids. V lost 6 bases to trimming and J lost 5 bases; unmatched junction nucleotides: 12. Germline V gene data show CDR1 as MNHEY and CDR2 as SMNVEV (reference sequence). For the CDR3, the DNA is TGTGCCAGCAGCCCCAGGACAGGGCAAAGGGACAATGAGCAGTTCTTC. It encodes CASSPRTGQRDNEQFF.

There are many counts of this clonotype. The CDR3 DNA is TGTGCCAGCAGGCCGGACCTAAGCTCCTACAATGAGCAGTTCTTC. Encoded protein: CASRPDLSSYNEQFF. The chain uses TRBV6-1 and TRBJ2-1; D remains ambiguous. The CDR3 has 15 residues. CDR1 and CDR2 from the germline V gene are MNHNS and SASEGT. V was cut by 6 bases and J by 0 bases, with 12 bases left in between.

As to this clonotype: A much larger clonotype is one base distant, so this may be a read error. The chain recombines TRBV20-1 with TRBJ2-5; D tentatively reads TRBD1 or TRBD2 (5 bases each). The germline V gene encodes CDR1 DFQATT and CDR2 SNEGSKA (reference sequence). The CDR3 covers 12 residues. DNA for the CDR3: TGCAATGCAAAGGGGTCGGGGGAGACCCAGTACTTC. Amino acid sequence: CNAKGSGETQYF.